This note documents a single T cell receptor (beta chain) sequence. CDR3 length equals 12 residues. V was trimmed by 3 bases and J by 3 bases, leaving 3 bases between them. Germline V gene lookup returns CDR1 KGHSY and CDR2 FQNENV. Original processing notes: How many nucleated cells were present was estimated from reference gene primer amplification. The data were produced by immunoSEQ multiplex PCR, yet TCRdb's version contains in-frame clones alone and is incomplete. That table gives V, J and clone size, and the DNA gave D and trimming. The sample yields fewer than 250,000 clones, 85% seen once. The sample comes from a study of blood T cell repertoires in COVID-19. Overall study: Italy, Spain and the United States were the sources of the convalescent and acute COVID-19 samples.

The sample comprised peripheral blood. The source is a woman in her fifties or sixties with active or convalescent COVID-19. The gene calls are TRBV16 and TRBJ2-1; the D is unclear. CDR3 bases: TGTGCCAGCAGCCACGTCTACAATGAGCAGTTCTTC. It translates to CASSHVYNEQFF.